Each of the 17 T cell receptor beta chains below was sequenced from the same sample in a study of OX40 agonist ivuxolimab in advanced cancers. Libraries were prepared by immunoSEQ multiplex PCR; TCRdb keeps only in-frame clonotypes and omits some of them. The sample has nearly 35,000 clones; around 92% are singletons. The sample was CD4+ or CD8+ T cells sorted from blood, taken in a trial of the OX40 agonist ivuxolimab. The receptors were gathered from an adult with an advanced solid tumor such as melanoma, head and neck, liver or kidney cancer.

The table lists this clone with a count of one. V and J are TRBV7-8 and TRBJ2-7; 7 nucleotides align to TRBD2. The V gene's germline CDR1 is SGHVS and CDR2 FQNEAQ. The CDR3 runs 16 residues. Unmatched junction bases numbered 14, after V lost 5 bases and J lost 4 bases. The CDR3 spells CASSGTSAGANYEQYF. In DNA, the CDR3 is TGTGCCAGCAGCGGTACCAGCGCGGGAGCGAATTACGAGCAGTACTTC.

The chain combines TRBV19 with TRBJ2-7, with a possible D match to TRBD1 (6 bases). The germline V and J ends were trimmed by 4 bases and 2 bases, with 12 bases remaining between them. CDR3 size: 14 residues. CDR1 is LNHDA, CDR2 SQIVND, per germline (reference sequence). This CDR3 reads CASSTTDRTYEQYF. CDR3 nucleotide sequence: TGTGCCAGTAGTACAACCGACAGGACCTACGAGCAGTACTTC.

The gene calls are TRBV7-9 and TRBJ2-7, with TRBD1 identical over 7 bases. Germline CDR1 SEHNR, CDR2 FQNEAQ (reference sequence). V trimming: 5 bases; J trimming: 7 bases; junction bases outside the gene matches: 5. There are 12 residues in the CDR3. CDR3 DNA: TGTGCCAGCAGCCTGACAGGGAAGGAGCAGTACTTC. The encoded protein is CASSLTGKEQYF.

The rearrangement joins TRBV7-2 to TRBJ2-3, with 15 bases that match TRBD2. In germline, CDR1 is SGHTA, CDR2 FQGNSA. CDR3 length equals 17 residues. J lost 6 bases, V lost 1 base, and 5 bases had no gene match. The CDR3 sequence is CASSLEGTSGRTDTQYF. For the CDR3, the DNA is TGTGCCAGCAGCTTAGAGGGGACTAGCGGGAGGACTGATACGCAGTATTTT.

J is TRBJ1-1 and V is TRBV15; D remains ambiguous. V was trimmed by 4 bases and J by 5 bases, leaving 17 bases between them. The CDR3 is made up of 15 amino acids. From germline, CDR1 is LNHNV and CDR2 YYDKDF (reference sequence). CDR3 nucleotides: TGTGCCACCAGCACCTGGGGAGGCTCGAGTACTGAAGCTTTCTTT. It translates to CATSTWGGSSTEAFF.

The chain uses TRBV30 and TRBJ2-7; 10 nucleotides line up with TRBD2. The V gene's germline CDR1 is GTSNPN and CDR2 SVGIG (reference sequence). Unmatched junction bases numbered 7, after V lost 3 bases and J lost 2 bases. The CDR3 has 15 amino acids. CDR3 protein: CAWSHGAGGTYEQYF. The CDR3 DNA is TGTGCCTGGAGCCACGGAGCGGGGGGGACCTACGAGCAGTACTTC. Variable domain in full (rest from reference TRBV30 and TRBJ2-7): SQTIHQWPATLVQPVGSPLSLECTVEGTSNPNLYWYRQAAGRGLQLLFYSVGIGQISSEVPQNLSASRPQDRQFILSSKKLLLSDSGFYLCAWSHGAGGTYEQYFGPGTRLTVT.

V is TRBV28 and J is TRBJ2-7; 7 bases line up with TRBD2. Germline values: CDR1 MDHEN, CDR2 SYDVKM. This CDR3 spans 19 amino acids. Unmatched junction bases numbered 24, after V lost 5 bases and J lost 5 bases. In nucleotides, the CDR3 is TGTGCCAGCAGTCCCGAGGTCTGGAGGGAGGGCAAGTCCAGGAACGAGCAGTACTTC. Protein: CASSPEVWREGKSRNEQYF.

V and J are TRBV9 and TRBJ2-1, with D possibly being TRBD2 (6 bases). Trimming cost V 0 bases and J 8 bases, with 21 bases left between them. The germline V gene has CDR1 SGDLS and CDR2 YYNGEE. This CDR3 contains 17 residues. CDR3: CASSVDLGLPWQDEQFF. DNA of the CDR3: TGTGCCAGCAGCGTAGACTTGGGACTCCCGTGGCAGGATGAGCAGTTCTTC.

The rearrangement joins TRBV9 to TRBJ2-7, with unresolved D. Trimming removed 2 bases at V and 3 bases at J, with 9 bases between. CDR3 size: 13 residues. Germline CDR1 is SGDLS and CDR2 is YYNGEE. The CDR3 bases are TGTGCCAGCAGCGTGGAACTGGGCTACGAGCAGTACTTC. This codes for CASSVELGYEQYF. Using reference TRBV9 and TRBJ2-7 for the parts outside the CDR3, the full variable domain is DSGVTQTPKHLITATGQRVTLRCSPRSGDLSVYWYQQSLDQGLQFLIQYYNGEERAKGNILERFSAQQFPDLHSELNLSSLELGDSALYFCASSVELGYEQYFGPGTRLTVT.

V and J are TRBV4-1 and TRBJ2-7, with D tentatively TRBD1 (6 bases). Germline V gene lookup returns CDR1 MGHRA and CDR2 YSYEKL. Trimming cost V 1 base and J 3 bases, with 13 bases left between them. This CDR3 comprises 15 residues. The CDR3 spells CASSQGSRGLYEQYF. The CDR3 coding sequence is TGCGCCAGCAGCCAAGGGAGCAGGGGTCTCTACGAGCAGTACTTC.

The genes are TRBV27 and TRBJ2-7; 10 bases are a match to TRBD2. CDR1 is MNHEY and CDR2 is SMNVEV in the germline V gene (reference sequence). With V trimmed by 4 bases and J by 4 bases, 10 bases remained unmatched. CDR3 size: 16 residues. CDR3 loop: CASSSFSGRSSYEQYF. The CDR3 DNA sequence: TGTGCCAGCAGTTCCTTTAGCGGGAGGTCGAGTTACGAGCAGTACTTC.

This chain connects TRBV27 to TRBJ1-5; no firm D call. V was clipped by 4 bases and J by 4 bases, with 8 bases between them. The CDR3 runs 13 residues. CDR1 is MNHEY, CDR2 SMNVEV, per germline (reference sequence). CDR3 nucleotides: TGTGCCAGCAGTTCAGTTGCTAATCAGCCCCAGCATTTT. Its translation is CASSSVANQPQHF.

This rearrangement joins TRBV28 to TRBJ2-1, with TRBD1 identical over 10 bases. J gave up 8 bases and V 5 bases, and 12 bases lay outside the gene matches. The CDR3 consists of 16 residues. Looked up from germline, CDR1 is MDHEN and CDR2 is SYDVKM. DNA of the CDR3: TGTGCCAGCAGTCCAGGGACAGGGGTCTATCGACATGAGCAGTTCTTC. It specifies CASSPGTGVYRHEQFF.

This clone was counted many times. The chain employs TRBV11-1 and TRBJ1-1; TRBD1 aligns across 9 bases. The V gene's germline CDR1 is SGHAT and CDR2 FQDESV (reference sequence). Unmatched junction bases numbered 5, after V lost 8 bases and J lost 4 bases. This CDR3 spans 13 amino acids. CDR3 loop: CASGTGHGTEAFF. The DNA for the CDR3 is TGTGCCAGCGGGACAGGGCATGGCACTGAAGCTTTCTTT.

The chain employs TRBV2 and TRBJ2-2; D might be TRBD1 or TRBD2, each matching 5 bases. Trimming removed 5 bases from V and 7 bases from J, with 23 bases in between. Germline-derived CDR1 and CDR2 are SNHLY and FYNNEI. The CDR3 runs to 17 residues. The CDR3 nucleotides are TGTGCCAGCAGTATCAACCGGGACCGGGGTATGGGCGGGGAGCTGTTTTTT. Residues: CASSINRDRGMGGELFF.

This chain links TRBV19 with TRBJ2-7; D not resolved. The CDR3 has 15 amino acids. The germline V and J ends were trimmed by 8 bases and 3 bases, with 20 bases remaining between them. The V gene's germline CDR1 is LNHDA and CDR2 SQIVND (reference sequence). The CDR3 sequence is CASFKWRWPLYEQYF. As DNA, the CDR3 is TGTGCCAGTTTTAAGTGGAGATGGCCCCTCTACGAGCAGTACTTC.

The V and J genes are TRBV10-1 and TRBJ1-2, with 7 bases lining up with TRBD1. The CDR3 sequence is 13 residues long. Looked up from germline, CDR1 is WNHNN and CDR2 is SYGVQD (reference sequence). Trimming cost V 11 bases and J 3 bases; bases outside gene matches: 9. The CDR3 sequence is CAGTGTAYYGYTF. CDR3 sequence (DNA): TGCGCCGGCACCGGGACAGCATACTATGGCTACACCTTC.